This paragraph covers one T cell receptor (beta chain) sequence. Its antigen is currently unknown. The treatment is: oral pan-JAK inhibitor, 5-10 mg twice daily. Reverse transcribed after extraction, RNA yielded cDNA as the sequencing template. Profiled with immunoSEQ multiplex PCR; TCRdb holds only in-frame clones, not every one. The table shows about 270,000 clones, with around three fifths occurring only once. This sample is drawn from a study of CD8+ T cells in alopecia areata. Overall study context: Treated individuals took tofacitinib by mouth, 5 to 10 mg twice daily.

The V end lost 0 bases, the J end lost 6 bases, and 11 bases lay between the germline ends. This CDR3 contains 14 residues. From germline, CDR1 is SGHRS and CDR2 YFSETQ. The study, taken as a whole, reports: With tofacitinib ongoing, many expanded lesional clones persisted in both scalp and blood.

Sequencing used CD4+ T cells sorted from blood, obtained around week 52, from a patient treated with tofacitinib. V gene TRBV5-1 combines with J gene TRBJ2-3; D is unresolved. The clonotype was recovered from a human donor with alopecia areata. The CDR3 protein is CASSLEDGMDTQYF. Written as DNA, the CDR3 is TGCGCCAGCAGCTTGGAGGACGGTATGGATACGCAGTATTTT.